This T cell receptor beta chain derives from a study of read filtering for tumor transcriptome and immune sequencing. This CDR3 spans 11 amino acids. V lost 1 base and J lost 10, with 5 bases in between. CDR1 and CDR2 (germline): LGHDT, YNNKEL (reference sequence). The library was built from roughly 400 ng RNA with molecular barcoded adaptors for alpha/delta and beta/gamma chains. Each CDR3 protein is one row after TCRdb ran MiXCR on the reads. The profile shows approximately 23,000 distinct CDR3 sequences, 20% to 25% of them singletons. This clonotype has ten or more counts. No antigen is known for it. Study-wide findings and caveats: Compared with RNA-seq, IR-seq gave much higher clonotype depth and reliability. Sorted CD138-negative bone marrow cells were not purified T cells. Dropping single-read clonotypes raised IR-seq and RNA-seq shared-clonotype correlation.

The chain carries TRBV3-1 and TRBJ2-1; D ambiguous. The specimen was a population of CD138-negative cells sorted from bone marrow. The receptor was derived from a donor over 35 with multiple myeloma. For the CDR3, the DNA is TGTGCCAGCAGCCAAGTTAGGGAGCAGTTCTTC. This gives the protein CASSQVREQFF.